This T cell receptor beta chain was identified in a study of blood T cell repertoires in COVID-19. On this clone: One end of the junction varies from germline; a read error may be responsible.

Original processing methods: By means of reference gene primer amplification, nucleated cell counts were estimated. Sequencing used immunoSEQ multiplex PCR; TCRdb keeps in-frame clones, though not all of them. The V and J calls and clone size come from that table; D and trimming were worked out from the DNA. Of around 250,000 clones in the sample, 85% to 90% were seen once. The sequence came from a man aged 18 to 29 who had recovered from COVID-19. Sequencing used PBMCs or T cells enriched from blood (not recorded which).

In nucleotides, the CDR3 is TGTGCCAGCAGTCAAGCCTACCGGGAGGATACGCAGTATTTT. This gives the protein CASSQAYREDTQYF. This chain joins TRBV3-1 (or the pseudogene TRBV3-2) and TRBJ2-3; D might be TRBD2 (6 bases). In germline, CDR1 is LGHDT, CDR2 YNNKEL (reference sequence). The CDR3 has 14 amino acids.